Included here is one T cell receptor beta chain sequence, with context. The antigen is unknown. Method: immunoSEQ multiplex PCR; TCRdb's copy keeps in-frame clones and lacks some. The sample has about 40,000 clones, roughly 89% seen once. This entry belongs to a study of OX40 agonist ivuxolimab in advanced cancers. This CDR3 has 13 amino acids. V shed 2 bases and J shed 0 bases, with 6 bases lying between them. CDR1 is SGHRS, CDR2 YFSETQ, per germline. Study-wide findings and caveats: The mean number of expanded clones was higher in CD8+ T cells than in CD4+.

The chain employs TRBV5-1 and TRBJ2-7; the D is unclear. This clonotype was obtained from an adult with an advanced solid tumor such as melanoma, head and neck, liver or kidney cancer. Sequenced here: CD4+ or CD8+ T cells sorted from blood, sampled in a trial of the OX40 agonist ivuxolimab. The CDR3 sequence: CASSLTASYEQYF. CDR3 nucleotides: TGCGCCAGCAGCTTAACAGCCTCCTACGAGCAGTACTTC.